The rows below give T cell receptor beta chains drawn from one sample of a study of identical twins. TCRdb re-analysed the 5' RACE reads in MiXCR, keeping a single row per CDR3 protein. This sample has nearly 900,000 distinct CDR3 sequences, with 9% to 15% found just once. The sample also formed part of further work on yellow fever vaccine responses in identical twins.

The source material was PBMCs. These receptors originate from a woman younger than 30 in good health. CDR3s include the opening cysteine and the closing phenylalanine or tryptophan.

len,v_gene,CDR3aa
13,TRBV10-2,CASIPSAQETQYF
14,TRBV20-1,CSARVGASTDTQYF
16,TRBV5-1,CASSLGGFQTSNEQYF
15,TRBV2,CASSETRGGGETQYF
14,TRBV7-9,CASSLDQPPYEQYF
15,TRBV29-1,CSVEDITGPRNEQFF
14,TRBV5-1,CASSPGQPTDTQYF
15,TRBV11-1,CASSRATGSNEKLFF
14,TRBV6-1,CASRALTRTTEAFF
13,TRBV11-2,CASPGRLAPNYTF
14,TRBV7-9,CASSLQEGLSPLHF
14,TRBV10-3,CAISESDRSSGQYF
15,TRBV20-1,CSASLSSGGANTQYF
15,TRBV15,CATSRDLGVGDTQYF
16,TRBV20-1,CSASPLAGGYPDTQYF
15,TRBV19,CASSLQGFSTDTQYF
14,TRBV7-9,CASSPAGTLDEQFF
14,TRBV7-8,CASSPGRKNTEAFF
14,TRBV10-3,CAISGASRSYEQYF
15,TRBV19,CASSSWTGGSYGYTF
14,TRBV12-3/TRBV12-4,CASSLVRFTDTQYF
18,TRBV20-1,CSAYRDPGYSVSYNEQFF
15,TRBV27,CASSFDRAPGDEQFF
15,TRBV6-5,CASSSGTGANQPQHF